Shown below are 9 T cell receptor beta chains from a single sample sequenced in a study of OX40 agonist ivuxolimab in advanced cancers. Profiled with immunoSEQ multiplex PCR; TCRdb holds only in-frame clones, not every one. In the table there are more than 90,000 clones, roughly 80% of which are singletons. The source material was CD4+ or CD8+ T cells sorted from blood, sampled in a trial of the OX40 agonist ivuxolimab. The origin of the receptors is an adult with an advanced solid tumor such as melanoma, head and neck, liver or kidney cancer.

The chain is built from TRBV19 and TRBJ2-2; D tentatively fits TRBD1 or TRBD2 (5 bases each). Germline V gene data show CDR1 as LNHDA and CDR2 as SQIVND (reference sequence). The CDR3 runs 13 residues. V was trimmed by 3 bases and J by 6 bases, leaving 8 bases between them. The CDR3 DNA reads TGTGCCAGTAGTATGAGGGGTGCCGGGGAGCTGTTTTTT. This sequence encodes CASSMRGAGELFF.

V is TRBV7-2 and J is TRBJ1-3, with 7 bases that match TRBD1. The CDR3 is 17 residues long. V gave up 1 base and J gave up 0 bases; unmatched junction bases: 6. Germline CDR1 SGHTA, CDR2 FQGNSA. This CDR3 is CASSLVGTARSGNTIYF. The CDR3 bases are TGTGCCAGCAGCTTAGTGGGGACAGCGCGCTCTGGAAACACCATATATTTT.

The J gene is TRBJ1-5, the V gene TRBV5-6; D may be TRBD1 (5 bases). The V end lost 0 bases, the J end lost 4 bases, and 8 bases lay between the germline ends. The CDR3 runs 14 residues. From germline, CDR1 is SGHDT and CDR2 YYEEEE. The CDR3: CASSLAWGNQPQHF. In DNA form, the CDR3 reads TGTGCCAGCAGCTTGGCCTGGGGGAATCAGCCCCAGCATTTT.

This chain links TRBV6-1 with TRBJ2-7; 9 bases map to TRBD2. The CDR3 covers 13 residues. In germline, CDR1 is MNHNS, CDR2 SASEGT. The CDR3: CATGGGGAVEQYF. Written as DNA, the CDR3 is TGTGCGACGGGAGGCGGGGGGGCAGTCGAGCAGTACTTC.

The chain links TRBV18 to TRBJ2-7; D possibly corresponds to TRBD2 (5 bases). V lost 2 bases and J lost 1, with 12 bases in between. The V gene's germline CDR1 is KGHSH and CDR2 LQKENI. The CDR3 sequence is 15 residues long. The CDR3 coding sequence is TGTGCCAGCTCACCAGGCGGGTCCTCTTCCTACGAGCAGTACTTC. Translation: CASSPGGSSSYEQYF. The full variable domain, its missing parts supplied by reference TRBV18 and TRBJ2-7, is NAGVMQNPRHLVRRRGQEARLRCSPMKGHSHVYWYRQLPEEGLKFMVYLQKENIIDESGMPKERFSAEFPKEGPSILRIQQVVRGDSAAYFCASSPGGSSSYEQYFGPGTRLTVT.

This chain uses TRBV2 with TRBJ1-1; D is perhaps TRBD1 (6 bases). Germline assignment: CDR1 SNHLY and CDR2 FYNNEI. The V gene lost 2 bases and the J gene lost 2 bases, with 12 bases spanning the gap. The CDR3 consists of 15 residues. The CDR3 DNA sequence: TGTGCCAGCAGTGAAAGACAGGCACAAAACACTGAAGCTTTCTTT. Amino acids: CASSERQAQNTEAFF.

This chain connects TRBV5-1 to TRBJ1-4; TRBD1 aligns across 12 bases. V gave up 1 base and J gave up 7 bases; unmatched junction bases: 8. The CDR3 is 17 amino acids. Germline CDR1 and CDR2: SGHRS and YFSETQ. This CDR3 reads CASSLSGTGGASEKLFF. CDR3 coding DNA: TGCGCCAGCAGCTTGTCCGGGACAGGGGGCGCGAGTGAAAAACTGTTTTTT.

The V call is TRBV9, the J call TRBJ2-3; D is unresolved. V was shortened by 0 bases and J by 0 bases, with 5 bases between the two germline ends. Germline values: CDR1 SGDLS, CDR2 YYNGEE. CDR3 size: 14 residues. In nucleotides, the CDR3 is TGTGCCAGCAGCGTAGGACCTAGCACAGATACGCAGTATTTT. It is translated as CASSVGPSTDTQYF.

The CDR3 nucleotides read TGTGCCACCAGCAGAGATCCGGGGTCTGAGCAGTTCTTC. It yields the protein CATSRDPGSEQFF. The chain recombines TRBV15 with TRBJ2-1, with D tentatively TRBD2 (5 bases). Germline V gene data show CDR1 as LNHNV and CDR2 as YYDKDF (reference sequence). The V gene lost 0 bases and the J gene lost 9 bases, with 9 bases spanning the gap. The CDR3 runs to 13 residues.